The present TCR beta chain was sequenced within a study of CD8+ T cells in alopecia areata. On the study more broadly: Treatment comprised oral tofacitinib, 5 to 10 mg twice daily, in treated patients. For 6 to 18 months, tofacitinib was taken, and 6 months off drug followed. Findings of the study overall: The study found higher clonality in lesional than normal scalp, especially in alopecia totalis/universalis. Scalp sequencing also captures normal skin's resident alphabeta T cells.

Trimming took 2 bases from V and 2 from J, leaving 14 bases between them. This CDR3 comprises 16 residues. CDR1 and CDR2 (germline): SEHNR, FQNEAQ (reference sequence). Investigators isolated RNA and reverse transcribed it into cDNA to act as the sequencing template. Only in-frame clones appear in the TCRdb table, and some are missing; sequencing was by immunoSEQ multiplex PCR. This sample has about 19,000 clones, with about 70% found just once. Both peripheral blood and punch biopsies of lesional scalp skin were obtained from patients who had alopecia areata. On this clone itself: The antigen is undetermined.

The TCR was taken from a human donor with alopecia areata. This sequence joins TRBV7-9 and TRBJ2-3; perhaps TRBD2 as D (5 bases). This specimen was skin, taken at week 0. This CDR3 is CASSLSPLANTDTQYF. For the CDR3, the DNA is TGTGCCAGCAGCTTAAGCCCGCTAGCCAACACAGATACGCAGTATTTT.